The 23 T cell receptor beta chains below were found in one sample sequenced in a study of blood T cell repertoires in COVID-19. The data were produced by immunoSEQ multiplex PCR, yet TCRdb's version contains in-frame clones alone and is incomplete. This table holds roughly 200,000 clones, around 86% found once. Sequenced input: PBMCs or T cells enriched from blood (not recorded which). These receptors all stem from a man aged 40-50 years with acute COVID-19.

The J gene is TRBJ1-1, the V gene TRBV9; possible D gene TRBD1, 6 bases. Between the trimmed V and J ends, which lost 0 bases and 11 bases, there was a span of 14 bases. The CDR3 loop spans 13 amino acids. Germline-derived CDR1 and CDR2 are SGDLS and YYNGEE. The CDR3 nucleotides are TGTGCCAGCAGCGTAGCGCAGGGGATAGAGGCTTTCTTT. Translating gives CASSVAQGIEAFF.

In DNA, the CDR3 is TGTGCCAGCAGCTTAGGCCGGTCGAACTATGGCTACACCTTC. The encoded protein is CASSLGRSNYGYTF. V is TRBV11-2 and J is TRBJ1-2; no clear D gene. Between the trimmed V and J ends, which lost 1 base and 2 bases, there was a span of 8 bases. This CDR3 region has 14 residues. Germline V gene data show CDR1 as SGHAT and CDR2 as FQNNGV.

This clone turned up a few times. This sequence joins TRBV2 and TRBJ1-1, with D hard to call. The germline CDR1 and CDR2 sequences are SNHLY and FYNNEI. Trimming stripped 3 bases from V and 1 base from J, with 12 bases between. This CDR3 contains 15 residues. The CDR3 region is CASSEKEQRNTEAFF. CDR3 nucleotides: TGTGCCAGCAGTGAGAAGGAACAGAGGAACACTGAAGCTTTCTTT.

J is TRBJ1-3 and V is TRBV6-2 or TRBV6-3; unclear D gene. The length of the CDR3 is 15 residues. Trimming cost V 6 bases and J 0 bases, with 12 bases left between them. From germline, CDR1 is MNHEY and CDR2 SVGEGT. This CDR3 reads CASSWGGSSGNTIYF. The CDR3 coding sequence is TGTGCCAGCAGCTGGGGAGGGAGCTCTGGAAACACCATATATTTT.

This clone occurred once. The chain recombines TRBV18 with TRBJ2-1, with unresolved D. Trimming pared 0 bases from V and 6 bases from J, leaving 12 bases between. This CDR3 spans 15 amino acids. Germline-derived CDR1 and CDR2 are KGHSH and LQKENI. The CDR3 spells CASSPPNLIPNEQFF. The CDR3 DNA reads as TGTGCCAGCTCACCACCGAATCTAATCCCCAATGAGCAGTTCTTC.

The chain recombines TRBV24-1 with TRBJ1-1; the D gene is possibly TRBD1 (6 bases). The ends were cut back, 4 bases at V and 13 bases at J, with 18 bases in the middle. This CDR3 comprises 13 residues. The germline V gene has CDR1 KGHDR and CDR2 SFDVKD. CDR3 DNA: TGTGCCACCAGTGACTTAATGGGACACCCGGTTTTCTTT. This codes for CATSDLMGHPVFF.

About this clone itself: At one of its ends the junction is not consistent with the germline gene, which may arise from a read error. The rearrangement joins TRBV7-7 to TRBJ2-1, with TRBD1 identical over 12 bases. The germline V gene encodes CDR1 SSHAT and CDR2 FNYEAQ (reference sequence). The CDR3 loop spans 15 amino acids. In DNA form, the CDR3 reads TGTGCTAGCAGCCCCGGGACAGGGGGCGGTTATGAGCAGTTCTTC. Protein: CASSPGTGGGYEQFF.

The rearrangement links TRBV11-2 to TRBJ1-2; possible D gene TRBD1, 5 bases. The V gene lost 3 bases and the J gene lost 4 bases, with 15 bases spanning the gap. This CDR3 comprises 15 residues. Germline V gene lookup returns CDR1 SGHAT and CDR2 FQNNGV. The chain's CDR3 is CASSFRETFPYGYTF. CDR3 DNA sequence: TGTGCCAGCAGCTTCAGGGAAACTTTCCCCTATGGCTACACCTTC.

The V gene is TRBV12-3 or TRBV12-4, the J gene TRBJ1-5; D is ambiguous. V shed 9 bases and J shed 9 bases, with 15 bases lying between them. This CDR3 is built from 12 residues. The CDR3: CASGRETGPQHF. The CDR3 coding sequence is TGTGCCAGTGGGCGGGAGACGGGGCCCCAGCATTTT.

CDR3 sequence reads: CASSGEPAGELFF. The CDR3 nucleotides read TGTGCCAGCAGTGGTGAACCAGCCGGGGAGCTGTTTTTT. The rearrangement uses TRBV2 and TRBJ2-2, with D unresolved. Trimming cost V 4 bases and J 6 bases, with 9 bases left between them. CDR3 length: 13 residues. CDR1 and CDR2 from the germline V gene are SNHLY and FYNNEI.

V and J are TRBV7-8 and TRBJ1-2, with D maybe TRBD1 (5 bases). The CDR3 has 15 residues. Trimming took 7 bases from V and 8 from J, leaving 23 bases between them. CDR1 SGHVS and CDR2 FQNEAQ come from the germline V gene. The CDR3 sequence is CASTSGEGPRGGYTF. CDR3 in DNA: TGTGCCAGCACCTCAGGCGAGGGGCCCCGGGGGGGCTACACCTTC.

The chain couples TRBV2 to TRBJ2-1, with D tentatively TRBD2 (5 bases). The germline V gene has CDR1 SNHLY and CDR2 FYNNEI. The CDR3 is 15 amino acids. The V gene lost 6 bases and the J gene lost 3 bases, with 15 bases spanning the gap. In nucleotides, the CDR3 is TGTGCCAGCAGCCAAACCGAGGGCTTCTACAATGAGCAGTTCTTC. Translation gives CASSQTEGFYNEQFF.

This clone was counted a single time. The chain couples TRBV4-1 to TRBJ2-7; 7 bases line up with TRBD2. The CDR3 spans 14 residues. V was clipped by 2 bases and J by 4 bases; unmatched bases: 5. CDR1 and CDR2 from the germline V gene are MGHRA and YSYEKL. The CDR3 DNA reads TGCGCCAGCAGCCAACGCGGGAGAAGTTACGAGCAGTACTTC. Protein: CASSQRGRSYEQYF.

The gene calls are TRBV9 and TRBJ2-3; TRBD2 matches at 13 bases. Trimming at V came to 2 bases and at J to 3 bases, leaving 6 bases not matched to a gene. CDR1 and CDR2 (germline): SGDLS, YYNGEE. The length of the CDR3 is 17 residues. In nucleotides, the CDR3 is TGTGCCAGCAGCGTGACGACTAGCGGGAGGCTGACAGATACGCAGTATTTT. Encoded protein: CASSVTTSGRLTDTQYF. The variable domain in full, with the rest retrieved from reference TRBV9 and TRBJ2-3, is DSGVTQTPKHLITATGQRVTLRCSPRSGDLSVYWYQQSLDQGLQFLIQYYNGEERAKGNILERFSAQQFPDLHSELNLSSLELGDSALYFCASSVTTSGRLTDTQYFGPGTRLTVL.

The chain combines TRBV7-4 with TRBJ2-1; the D gene is possibly TRBD1 (5 bases). This CDR3 is 13 amino acids long. Germline V gene data show CDR1 as SGHVT and CDR2 as SQSDAQ. Trimming pared 8 bases from V and 0 bases from J, leaving 8 bases between. The CDR3 loop is CASGHSSYNEQFF. The CDR3 DNA follows: TGTGCCAGCGGACACAGCTCCTACAATGAGCAGTTCTTC.

The chain combines TRBV7-8 with TRBJ1-1; tentatively, D is TRBD1 (5 bases). The CDR3 runs 14 residues. V shed 7 bases and J shed 1 base, with 13 bases lying between them. Germline V lookup: CDR1 SGHVS, CDR2 FQNEAQ. The CDR3 here is CASKPAGGNTEAFF. In nucleotides, the CDR3 is TGTGCCAGCAAACCCGCGGGGGGGAACACTGAAGCTTTCTTT.

V gene TRBV5-1 combines with J gene TRBJ2-2; tentative D call: TRBD1 (6 bases). The CDR3 is 16 amino acids. V was clipped by 5 bases and J by 1 base, with 15 bases between them. Per the germline V gene, CDR1 is SGHRS and CDR2 is YFSETQ. The CDR3 loop is CASRRRPGQNTGELFF. CDR3 bases: TGCGCCAGCAGAAGAAGACCGGGACAGAACACCGGGGAGCTGTTTTTT.

The V gene is TRBV9, the J gene TRBJ1-5; D gene unclear. This CDR3 has 11 amino acids. In germline, CDR1 is SGDLS, CDR2 YYNGEE. Trimming took 6 bases from V and 11 from J, leaving 12 bases between them. CDR3 in DNA: TGTGCCAGCACCCGTCGCCCGGCCCAGCATTTT. It codes for CASTRRPAQHF.

The chain is built from TRBV27 and TRBJ2-7; possible D gene TRBD2, 6 bases. The germline gives CDR1 MNHEY, CDR2 SMNVEV (reference sequence). This CDR3 contains 14 residues. V lost 2 bases and J 3 bases, leaving 11 bases between the germline ends. DNA for the CDR3: TGTGCCAGCAGTTTACTGGCGGGGAGCTACGAGCAGTACTTC. As protein: CASSLLAGSYEQYF.

This chain joins TRBV5-6 and TRBJ1-4; D remains unclear. The V gene's germline CDR1 is SGHDT and CDR2 YYEEEE. The V end was cut by 5 bases, the J end by 8 bases, with 10 bases between. This CDR3 spans 12 amino acids. This CDR3 is CASSRSLEKLFF. The CDR3 DNA reads TGTGCCAGCAGTCGTTCACTCGAAAAACTGTTTTTT.

This clone has a handful of counts. The J gene is TRBJ1-6, the V gene TRBV30; D unresolved. This CDR3 region has 16 residues. Trimming cost V 2 bases and J 1 base, with 12 bases left between them. CDR1 is GTSNPN and CDR2 is SVGIG in the germline V gene (reference sequence). The CDR3 DNA reads as TGTGCCTGGAGTTCCCCCCTACGTTCCTATAATTCACCCCTCCACTTT. It encodes CAWSSPLRSYNSPLHF.

The gene calls are TRBV5-1 and TRBJ2-2; 7 bases are shared with TRBD1. The trim removed 5 bases at V and 6 bases at J, leaving 7 bases unmatched. Looked up from germline, CDR1 is SGHRS and CDR2 is YFSETQ. The CDR3 consists of 14 residues. Here the CDR3 reads CASSDQGEAGELFF. CDR3 DNA sequence: TGCGCCAGCAGTGACCAGGGGGAAGCCGGGGAGCTGTTTTTT. Combining the CDR3 with reference TRBV5-1 and TRBJ2-2 gives the whole variable domain KAGVTQTPRYLIKTRGQQVTLSCSPISGHRSVSWYQQTPGQGLQFLFEYFSETQRNKGNFPGRFSGRQFSNSRSEMNVSTLELGDSALYLCASSDQGEAGELFFGEGSRLTVL.

This chain links TRBV5-5 with TRBJ2-7; weak D call: TRBD1 (6 bases). From germline, CDR1 is SGHKS and CDR2 YYEKEE (reference sequence). V lost 0 bases and J lost 2, with 18 bases in between. The CDR3 spans 17 residues. The CDR3 is CASSLVSKAGVPYEQYF. In DNA, the CDR3 is TGTGCCAGCAGCTTGGTCTCCAAGGCAGGGGTGCCCTACGAGCAGTACTTC.